What follows describes a single TCR beta chain. Its antigen is unknown. The source of the sample is a study of T cell responses to AZD1222 COVID-19 vaccine. Study conclusions and caveats: There were mostly white British donors and more females than males, and clonal diversity was possibly underestimated.

Assay: immunoSEQ multiplex PCR; the TCRdb copy retains only in-frame clones and omits some. The table shows 100,000 or so clones, with around 90% occurring only once. With 5 bases removed from V and 4 bases from J, the gap between germline ends came to 10 bases. CDR1 LGHDT and CDR2 YNNKEL come from the germline V gene (reference sequence). There are 13 residues in the CDR3. The rearrangement uses TRBV3-1 (or the pseudogene TRBV3-2) and TRBJ2-3; D is uncertain. This specimen was peripheral blood, taken on day 0 of AZD1222 vaccination. This sequence originates from an adult in good health. CDR3 bases: TGTGCCAGCAGCTTAGGGTCCCCAGATACGCAGTATTTT. This encodes CASSLGSPDTQYF.